This TCR beta chain appears in the sequencing data of a study of cytomegalovirus exposure and HLA in healthy donors. Primers: 60 Vbeta forward and 13 Jbeta reverse. Some clones are missing from TCRdb's copy, which holds only in-frame ones; the method was immunoSEQ multiplex PCR. The table records approximately 150,000 clones, almost 85% of them present only once. The V and J ends lost 11 bases and 1 base, in that order; junction bases with no gene match: 2. Germline CDR1 and CDR2: ENHRY and SYGVKD. The CDR3 loop spans 12 amino acids. This rearrangement joins TRBV10-3 to TRBJ2-7, with 10 bases aligning to TRBD2. The receptor comes from a man aged 18 to 35 in good health and CMV-seropositive. Sample: PBMCs. Here the CDR3 reads CASAGGSYEQYF. The DNA for the CDR3 is TGTGCCTCAGCGGGGGGGTCCTACGAGCAGTACTTC.